This TCR beta chain is drawn from a study of shared clonotypes between healthy human individuals. Looking at the study overall: The plates for each donor numbered three CD4 naive, three CD4 memory, two CD8 naive and one CD8 memory.

From germline, CDR1 is KGHSH and CDR2 LQKENI. V was trimmed by 3 bases and J by 1 base, leaving 7 bases between them. The CDR3 covers 14 residues. The donor cohort consisted entirely of Caucasian adults residing in Nashville, Tennessee. A word on this clone: Its antigen remains unidentified. Other DNA sequences from this sample encode an identical CDR3 as well.

The study, taken as a whole, reports: The authors expected sequencing depth to affect clonotype sharing among donors.

The authors' processing: Filtering differed for immunoSEQ, which gave only junction sequences without quality scores. Clones were sequenced by immunoSEQ multiplex PCR, and TCRdb holds only the in-frame ones, with some missing. The DNA gave D and trimming, while V, J and clone size come from that table. Altogether about 2 million clones are present, over 85% being singletons, with the ten largest covering 0.1% to 0.15%. The sequenced sample was naive CD4+ T cells sorted from blood. This sample's subset: CD45RA+ positively selected. The sequence derives from a man in his late teens or twenties in good health. The chain joins TRBV18 to TRBJ1-5; D not certain. The CDR3 sequence: CASSPGPSNQPQHF. CDR3 DNA: TGTGCCAGCTCACCTGGGCCGAGCAATCAGCCCCAGCATTTT.